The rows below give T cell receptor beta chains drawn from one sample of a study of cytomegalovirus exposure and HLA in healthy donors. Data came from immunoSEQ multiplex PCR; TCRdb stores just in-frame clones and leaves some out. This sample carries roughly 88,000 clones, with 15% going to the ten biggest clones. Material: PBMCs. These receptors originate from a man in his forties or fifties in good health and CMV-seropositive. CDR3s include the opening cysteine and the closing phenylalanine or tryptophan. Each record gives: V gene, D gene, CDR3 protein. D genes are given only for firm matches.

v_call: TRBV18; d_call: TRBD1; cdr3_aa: CASSPTGETSNYGYTF
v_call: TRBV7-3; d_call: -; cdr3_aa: CASGQKITGVNEQFF
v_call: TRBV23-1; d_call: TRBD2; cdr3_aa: CASSPVPGLALNEQFF
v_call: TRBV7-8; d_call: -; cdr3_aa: CASSRTVGFSGNTIYF
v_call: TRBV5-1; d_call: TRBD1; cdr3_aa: CASSSQGARTEAFF
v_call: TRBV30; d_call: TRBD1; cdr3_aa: CAWSKGAGTSIYF
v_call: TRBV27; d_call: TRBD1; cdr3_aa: CASSLAPDRGHRETQYF
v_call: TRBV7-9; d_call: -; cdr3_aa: CASSPTRTALSSYNEQFF
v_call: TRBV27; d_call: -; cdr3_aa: CASSGRSGDTGELFF
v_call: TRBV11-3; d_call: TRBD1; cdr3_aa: CASSLRQGTYEQYF
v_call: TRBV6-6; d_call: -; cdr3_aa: CASTTSAVNTEAFF
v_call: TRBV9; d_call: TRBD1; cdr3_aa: CASSHRGSKSGNTIYF
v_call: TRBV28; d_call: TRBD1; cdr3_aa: CASSVGQGARNEQFF
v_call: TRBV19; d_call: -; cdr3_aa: CASRYRDTNQPQHF
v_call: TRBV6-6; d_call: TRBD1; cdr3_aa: CASSYSGRGDGYTF
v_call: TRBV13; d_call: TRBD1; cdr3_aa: CASSSRTGGTTF
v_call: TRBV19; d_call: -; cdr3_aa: CASRIGLLGRSNQPQHF
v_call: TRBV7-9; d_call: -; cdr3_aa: CASRGLEIETQYF
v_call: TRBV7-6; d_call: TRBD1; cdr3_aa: CASSLGTGVEKLFF
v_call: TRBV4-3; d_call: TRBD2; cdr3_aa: CASSQEASGRGETQYF
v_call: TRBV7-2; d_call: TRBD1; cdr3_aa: CASSPQGSNSNQPQHF
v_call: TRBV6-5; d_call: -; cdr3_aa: CASSYSGGLQETQYF
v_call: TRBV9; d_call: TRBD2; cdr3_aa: CASSPSGSGDTQYF
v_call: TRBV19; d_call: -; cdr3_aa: CASRTPSTDTQYF
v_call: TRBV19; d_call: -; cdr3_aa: CATTEITGELFF
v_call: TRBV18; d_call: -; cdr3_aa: CASLEGSLFAGTRNNEQFF
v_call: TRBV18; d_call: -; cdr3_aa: CASPPQQGRETQYF
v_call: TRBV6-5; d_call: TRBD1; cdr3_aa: CASSPGTGGDQPQHF
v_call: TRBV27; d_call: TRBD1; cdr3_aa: CASSRGTGGTETQYF
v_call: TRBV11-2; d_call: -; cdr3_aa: CASSLTGTYEQYF
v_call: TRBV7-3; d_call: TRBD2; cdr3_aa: CASSPSGNPYNEQFF
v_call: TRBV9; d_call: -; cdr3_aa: CASSVGRSSDNEQFF
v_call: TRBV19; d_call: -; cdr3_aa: CASSINRAYPYEQYF
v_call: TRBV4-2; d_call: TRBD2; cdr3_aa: CASSQDSETSGNNEQFF
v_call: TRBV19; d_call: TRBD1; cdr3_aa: CASSPGTENTEAFF
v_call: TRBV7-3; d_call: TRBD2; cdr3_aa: CASSLWREGAPGELFF
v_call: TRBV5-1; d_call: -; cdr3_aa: CASSLEASSYNEQFF
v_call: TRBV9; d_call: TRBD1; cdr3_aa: CASSVAIGQASHEQFF
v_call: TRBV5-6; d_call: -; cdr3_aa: CASSLWAGSTDTQYF
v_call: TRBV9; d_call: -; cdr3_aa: CASSVDLGNTQYF
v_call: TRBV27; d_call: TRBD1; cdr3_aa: CASSLLWTGETEAFF
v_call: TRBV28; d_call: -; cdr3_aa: CASSPRGFGSSGANVLTF
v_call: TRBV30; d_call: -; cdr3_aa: CAWTPQGAGNEKLFF
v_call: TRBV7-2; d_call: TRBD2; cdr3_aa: CASSPRFTRTSGSQETQYF
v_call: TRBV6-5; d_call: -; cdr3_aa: CASSYSGLPRIGELFF
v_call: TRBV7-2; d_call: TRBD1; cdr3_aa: CASSLVSGGETQYF
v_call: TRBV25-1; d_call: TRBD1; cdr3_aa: CASSDRDSYSNQPQHF
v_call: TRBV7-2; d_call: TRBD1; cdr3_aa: CASSSAGQGIPKAFF
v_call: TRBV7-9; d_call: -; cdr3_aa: CASSLSRETQYF
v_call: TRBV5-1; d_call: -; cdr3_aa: CASSLDQANTGELFF
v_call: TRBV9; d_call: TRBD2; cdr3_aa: CASSKTSGRAGRNEQFF
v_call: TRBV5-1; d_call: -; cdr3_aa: CASSGRVSTDTQYF
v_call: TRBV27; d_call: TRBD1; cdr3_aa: CASSPRQGARNQPQHF
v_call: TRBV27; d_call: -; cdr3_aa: CASSLVEGWRETQYF
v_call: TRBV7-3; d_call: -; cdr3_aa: CASSLQGNTEAFF
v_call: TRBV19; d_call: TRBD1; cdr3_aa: CASSTDRGRTEAFF
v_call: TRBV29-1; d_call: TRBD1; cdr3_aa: CSVVQGGITEAFF
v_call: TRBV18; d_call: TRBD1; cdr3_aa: CASSTGTVTEAWDTEAFF
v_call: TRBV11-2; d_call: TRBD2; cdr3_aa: CASSLELAGASPTDTQYF
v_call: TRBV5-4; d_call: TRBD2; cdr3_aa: CASKLAGGPGIQYF